The 10 T cell receptor beta chains reported below all come from one sample, sequenced in a study of blood T cell repertoires in COVID-19. Some clones are missing from TCRdb's copy, which holds only in-frame ones; the method was immunoSEQ multiplex PCR. The sample consists of hundreds of thousands of clones, about 90% of them appearing once. Specimen: PBMCs or T cells enriched from blood (not recorded which). These receptors came from a woman aged 18-30 years with acute COVID-19.

V is TRBV19 and J is TRBJ2-7; 9 nucleotides match TRBD2. J lost 2 bases, V lost 3 bases, and 23 bases had no gene match. Germline CDR1 LNHDA, CDR2 SQIVND (reference sequence). This CDR3 comprises 21 residues. CDR3 DNA: TGTGCCAGTAGTATCGTACCGAAGACTAGCGGCCAGCCCGTAACTACCTACGAGCAGTACTTC. Its protein product is CASSIVPKTSGQPVTTYEQYF.

The gene calls are TRBV6-1 and TRBJ1-2, with TRBD1 matching 10 bases. Germline values: CDR1 MNHNS, CDR2 SASEGT. Trimming at V came to 2 bases and at J to 8 bases, leaving 2 bases not matched to a gene. The CDR3 length is 13 residues. As DNA, the CDR3 is TGTGCCAGCAGTGAACGGACAGGGGGAGGCTACACCTTC. It yields the protein CASSERTGGGYTF.

V gene TRBV5-5 combines with J gene TRBJ2-7, with D possibly being TRBD2 (6 bases). CDR3 length equals 12 residues. Trimming shortened V by 6 bases and J by 4 bases, and 11 bases separated the two germline ends. Per germline, CDR1 SGHKS and CDR2 YYEKEE (reference sequence). In DNA, the CDR3 is TGTGCCAGCAAGGGGCGGGGTTACGAGCAGTACTTC. This translates into CASKGRGYEQYF.

This clone was recorded a few times. The chain employs TRBV27 and TRBJ1-1; 9 nucleotides line up with TRBD1. This CDR3 comprises 16 residues. Germline-derived CDR1 and CDR2 are MNHEY and SMNVEV (reference sequence). V lost 5 bases, J lost 3 bases, and 10 bases stayed unmatched. CDR3 in amino acids: CASSLGQGWRDTEAFF. DNA for the CDR3: TGTGCCAGCAGTCTCGGACAGGGGTGGAGGGACACTGAAGCTTTCTTT.

The chain employs TRBV28 and TRBJ1-1; the match to TRBD1 covers 7 bases. The CDR3 contains 17 residues. V lost 6 bases, J lost 0 bases, and 13 bases stayed unmatched. Germline V gives CDR1 MDHEN, CDR2 SYDVKM. DNA of the CDR3: TGTGCCAGCAGCCAGCCCCCAAGGGGGCAGATGAACACTGAAGCTTTCTTT. As protein: CASSQPPRGQMNTEAFF. Filled out from reference TRBV28 and TRBJ1-1, the complete variable domain reads DVKVTQSSRYLVKRTGEKVFLECVQDMDHENMFWYRQDPGLGLRLIYFSYDVKMKEKGDIPEGYSVSREKKERFSLILESASTNQTSMYLCASSQPPRGQMNTEAFFGQGTRLTVV.

The J gene is TRBJ2-1, the V gene TRBV14; D is undetermined. This CDR3 is built from 16 residues. Germline CDR1 SGHDN, CDR2 FVKESK. V dropped 0 bases and J dropped 6 bases, with 15 bases sitting between them. The CDR3, as DNA: TGTGCCAGCAGCCAAGAAGGAGCTCCGTGGCTCAATGAGCAGTTCTTC. Translation: CASSQEGAPWLNEQFF. Complete variable domain (other parts from reference TRBV14 and TRBJ2-1): EAGVTQFPSHSVIEKGQTVTLRCDPISGHDNLYWYRRVMGKEIKFLLHFVKESKQDESGMPNNRFLAERTGGTYSTLKVQPAELEDSGVYFCASSQEGAPWLNEQFFGPGTRLTVL.

V usage is TRBV7-8 and J usage is TRBJ2-2, with 9 bases that match TRBD1. The CDR3 consists of 18 residues. The trim removed 0 bases at V and 4 bases at J, leaving 9 bases unmatched. Germline-derived CDR1 and CDR2 are SGHVS and FQNEAQ. In DNA form, the CDR3 reads TGTGCCAGCAGCTTAGCCCACAGGGGGCCCGGTATCACCGGGGAGCTGTTTTTT. Encoded protein: CASSLAHRGPGITGELFF.

The chain uses TRBV28 and TRBJ2-2; D not certain. Between the trimmed V and J ends, which lost 7 bases and 6 bases, there was a span of 15 bases. The CDR3 runs 14 residues. Germline V lookup: CDR1 MDHEN, CDR2 SYDVKM. CDR3 in DNA: TGTGCCAGCAATTCTGCCGCAGTTCCCGGGGAGCTGTTTTTT. Translation: CASNSAAVPGELFF.

The chain links TRBV27 to TRBJ2-2; 12 nucleotides line up with TRBD1. Germline lookup yields CDR1 MNHEY and CDR2 SMNVEV (reference sequence). There are 16 residues in the CDR3. With 6 bases clipped from V and 10 bases from J, the junction kept 12 bases outside the gene matches. The CDR3 nucleotides read TGTGCCAGCAGGAAGTTCCGGGACAGGGGGCAAGAGGAGCTGTTTTTT. Its protein product is CASRKFRDRGQEELFF.

V usage is TRBV27 and J usage is TRBJ2-1; possibly TRBD1 for D (6 bases). In germline, CDR1 is MNHEY, CDR2 SMNVEV (reference sequence). This CDR3 comprises 18 residues. The V and J ends lost 1 base and 3 bases respectively, with 19 bases between them. CDR3 in DNA: TGTGCCAGCAGTTTATTCAGGGGAAGCGGTCCGAGCTACAATGAGCAGTTCTTC. Protein: CASSLFRGSGPSYNEQFF.